A single sample is the source of the 27 T cell receptor beta chains below, sequenced in a study of T cell changes during pregnancy in multiple sclerosis. Sequencing was performed with immunoSEQ multiplex PCR; in TCRdb, only in-frame clones are kept and a portion is missing. In the table there are just over 60,000 clones, approximately 90% of which are singletons. Here the sequenced sample was peripheral blood, taken in the second trimester of pregnancy. These receptors came from a female donor in good health, enrolled as a control in a pregnancy study.

The rearrangement links TRBV7-2 to TRBJ2-5; 9 bases line up with TRBD2. CDR3 length: 16 amino acids. V lost 0 bases to trimming and J lost 4 bases; unmatched junction nucleotides: 6. From germline, CDR1 is SGHTA and CDR2 FQGNSA. CDR3 sequence reads: CASSLASGRVGETQYF. The DNA for the CDR3 is TGTGCCAGCAGCTTAGCTAGCGGGAGAGTCGGAGAGACCCAGTACTTC.

V usage is TRBV11-2 and J usage is TRBJ2-7; 7 bases fit TRBD1. Looked up from germline, CDR1 is SGHAT and CDR2 is FQNNGV. The CDR3 loop spans 14 amino acids. Losses at the gene ends were 5 bases for V and 5 bases for J; bases not matched to a gene: 9. In nucleotides, the CDR3 is TGTGCCAGCAGCCCCGCAGACAGGGTCAACGAGCAGTACTTC. This translates into CASSPADRVNEQYF.

This clone occurred once. The chain couples TRBV4-2 to TRBJ2-3, with TRBD2 identical over 8 bases. Germline V CDR1 and CDR2: LGHNA, YNFKEQ. V was clipped by 8 bases and J by 5 bases; unmatched bases: 15. This CDR3 spans 16 amino acids. CDR3 sequence reads: CASGRAGEIGEDTQYF. The CDR3 DNA follows: TGTGCCAGCGGGCGAGCGGGAGAAATTGGGGAAGATACGCAGTATTTT.

The V call is TRBV7-2, the J call TRBJ2-1; D may be TRBD2 (6 bases). In germline, CDR1 is SGHTA, CDR2 FQGNSA. V dropped 2 bases and J dropped 0 bases, with 14 bases sitting between them. There are 17 residues in the CDR3. The CDR3 DNA is TGTGCCAGCAGCTTAAGTCTTGGGAGGAGCTCCTACAATGAGCAGTTCTTC. Amino acid sequence: CASSLSLGRSSYNEQFF.

The CDR3 nucleotides read TGCGCCAGCAGCCCGGTGACTAGCGGGAGTGGCGAGCAGTACTTC. Its protein product is CASSPVTSGSGEQYF. The chain links TRBV5-1 to TRBJ2-7; 12 nucleotides match TRBD2. Germline lookup yields CDR1 SGHRS and CDR2 YFSETQ. The CDR3 is 15 residues long. With V trimmed by 4 bases and J by 6 bases, 8 bases remained unmatched. Full variable domain (outside the CDR3, taken from reference TRBV5-1 and TRBJ2-7): KAGVTQTPRYLIKTRGQQVTLSCSPISGHRSVSWYQQTPGQGLQFLFEYFSETQRNKGNFPGRFSGRQFSNSRSEMNVSTLELGDSALYLCASSPVTSGSGEQYFGPGTRLTVT.

The chain employs TRBV11-2 and TRBJ2-2; D is perhaps TRBD2 (6 bases). This CDR3 has 16 amino acids. The germline V and J ends were trimmed by 2 bases and 1 base, with 11 bases remaining between them. Germline CDR1 is SGHAT and CDR2 is FQNNGV. CDR3 DNA: TGTGCCAGCAGCTTACAGGGAGGTTGGAACACCGGGGAGCTGTTTTTT. This translates into CASSLQGGWNTGELFF.

The chain has TRBV2 and TRBJ2-2; D is possibly TRBD2 (6 bases). The V gene lost 5 bases and the J gene lost 3 bases, with 7 bases spanning the gap. Germline CDR1 is SNHLY and CDR2 is FYNNEI. This CDR3 contains 13 residues. The chain's CDR3 is CASSLAYTGELFF. The DNA for the CDR3 is TGTGCCAGCAGTCTAGCGTACACCGGGGAGCTGTTTTTT. The variable domain in full, with the rest retrieved from reference TRBV2 and TRBJ2-2, is EPEVTQTPSHQVTQMGQEVILRCVPISNHLYFYWYRQILGQKVEFLVSFYNNEISEKSEIFDDQFSVERPDGSNFTLKIRSTKLEDSAMYFCASSLAYTGELFFGEGSRLTVL.

Concerning this clone: This sample includes further DNA sequences coding for the same CDR3. The chain uses TRBV29-1 and TRBJ2-7; TRBD2 aligns across 7 bases. Trimming removed 6 bases from V and 3 bases from J; junction bases left unmatched: 2. This CDR3 comprises 11 residues. CDR1 is SQVTM and CDR2 is ANQGSEA in the germline V gene. The CDR3 coding sequence is TGCAGCGTCCAGCGGGACTACGAGCAGTACTTC. It encodes CSVQRDYEQYF.

The chain links TRBV9 to TRBJ2-1; 8 nucleotides align to TRBD2. The CDR3 covers 18 residues. Germline-derived CDR1 and CDR2 are SGDLS and YYNGEE. V lost 0 bases, J lost 1 base, and 9 bases stayed unmatched. The CDR3 DNA follows: TGTGCCAGCAGCGTAGCTGCGGGGGGTAGCGGTTCCTACAATGAGCAGTTCTTC. It yields the protein CASSVAAGGSGSYNEQFF.

The genes are TRBV12-5 and TRBJ2-1, with TRBD2 matching 13 bases. The germline gives CDR1 LGHNT, CDR2 FRNRAP. CDR3 length: 15 residues. With 6 bases clipped from V and 4 bases from J, the junction kept 3 bases outside the gene matches. The CDR3 coding sequence is TGTGCTAGTGGGCCGGGACTAGCGGGATACAATGAGCAGTTCTTC. This encodes CASGPGLAGYNEQFF.

Only one count was recorded for this clone. The V call is TRBV27, the J call TRBJ1-5; 8 bases agree with TRBD1. V gave up 1 base and J gave up 8 bases; unmatched junction bases: 7. The CDR3 is made up of 15 amino acids. Germline V CDR1 and CDR2: MNHEY, SMNVEV (reference sequence). CDR3 nucleotides: TGTGCCAGCAGTTTATTGGGACAGGTTGGGGAGCCCCAGCATTTT. It yields the protein CASSLLGQVGEPQHF.

The chain is built from TRBV25-1 and TRBJ2-2; 9 bases line up with TRBD1. CDR1 is MGHDK, CDR2 SYGVNS, per germline. The V segment lost 8 bases and the J segment 5 bases; nucleotides outside the gene matches: 9. The CDR3 length is 15 residues. The CDR3 bases are TGTGCCAGCGGGTGGACAGGGACAGGGACCGGGGAGCTGTTTTTT. The encoded protein is CASGWTGTGTGELFF.

The rearrangement uses TRBV4-1 and TRBJ2-5, with a tentative D call TRBD2 (6 bases). The germline V gene has CDR1 MGHRA and CDR2 YSYEKL. This CDR3 comprises 18 residues. Deletions cut 0 bases from V and 2 bases from J, with 19 bases between. CDR3 nucleotides: TGCGCCAGCAGCCAAGATCTGTTCGGGGCGGGGAGGCAAGAGACCCAGTACTTC. Its translation is CASSQDLFGAGRQETQYF.

The genes are TRBV18 and TRBJ1-2, with 10 positions matching TRBD1. Per the germline V gene, CDR1 is KGHSH and CDR2 is LQKENI. Losses at the gene ends were 2 bases for V and 4 bases for J; bases not matched to a gene: 7. The CDR3 extends over 16 amino acids. CDR3 protein: CASSPRQGAEFYGYTF. The CDR3 nucleotides read TGTGCCAGCTCACCAAGACAGGGGGCGGAATTCTATGGCTACACCTTC.

This chain uses TRBV10-2 with TRBJ2-5; D possibly corresponds to TRBD2 (6 bases). Germline CDR1 reads WSHSY; CDR2 reads SAAADI. This CDR3 is built from 16 residues. Trimming removed 8 bases at V and 5 bases at J, with 24 bases between. The CDR3 nucleotides read TGCGCCAGCGGAGGCTCACCCGGGGCCCGGGGGGAGACCCAGTACTTC. Amino acids: CASGGSPGARGETQYF.

The chain is built from TRBV29-1 and TRBJ2-5; D is possibly TRBD1 (6 bases). V shed 6 bases and J shed 5 bases, with 10 bases lying between them. CDR1 and CDR2 from the germline V gene are SQVTM and ANQGSEA. This CDR3 spans 11 amino acids. Here the CDR3 reads CSVLRGETQYF. CDR3 DNA sequence: TGCAGCGTCCTGAGGGGGGAGACCCAGTACTTC. Together with reference TRBV29-1 and TRBJ2-5, the CDR3 gives the full variable domain: SAVISQKPSRDICQRGTSLTIQCQVDSQVTMMFWYRQQPGQSLTLIATANQGSEATYESGFVIDKFPISRPNLTFSTLTVSNMSPEDSSIYLCSVLRGETQYFGPGTRLLVL.

The J gene is TRBJ1-4, the V gene TRBV13, with D possibly TRBD1 on 5 matching bases. Germline V CDR1 and CDR2: PRHDT, FYEKMQ (reference sequence). V lost 3 bases to trimming and J lost 2 bases, with 7 bases between them. The CDR3 is made up of 14 amino acids. CDR3 amino acids: CASSFRQTNEKLFF. The CDR3 DNA follows: TGTGCCAGCAGCTTTCGACAGACTAATGAAAAACTGTTTTTT.

V is TRBV14 and J is TRBJ1-6; 7 bases are shared with TRBD1. The CDR3 is made up of 16 amino acids. CDR1 is SGHDN and CDR2 is FVKESK in the germline V gene. The V segment lost 4 bases and the J segment 7 bases; nucleotides outside the gene matches: 10. The CDR3 here is CASSLSTGINNSPLHF. As DNA, the CDR3 is TGTGCCAGCAGCCTATCGACAGGGATTAACAATTCACCCCTCCACTTT.

The chain joins TRBV7-8 to TRBJ2-1; TRBD2 agrees at 11 bases. The V gene's germline CDR1 is SGHVS and CDR2 FQNEAQ. Trimming at V came to 2 bases and at J to 4 bases, leaving 19 bases not matched to a gene. The CDR3 runs 21 residues. The CDR3 loop is CASSLISGRAWRNLIYNEQFF. The CDR3 DNA is TGTGCCAGCAGCTTAATTAGCGGGAGGGCCTGGAGAAATCTGATTTACAATGAGCAGTTCTTC.

The chain uses TRBV10-3 and TRBJ2-5, with 9 bases lining up with TRBD1. Losses at the gene ends were 7 bases for V and 5 bases for J; bases not matched to a gene: 17. The CDR3 sequence is 17 residues long. Germline V gene lookup returns CDR1 ENHRY and CDR2 SYGVKD. Here the CDR3 DNA reads TGTGCCATCAAGCCAGGTTCTGGGACAGGGCGTGGGGAGACCCAGTACTTC. Residues: CAIKPGSGTGRGETQYF.

J is TRBJ2-1 and V is TRBV4-3; TRBD2 matches at 8 bases. This CDR3 contains 13 residues. Germline CDR1 is LGHNA and CDR2 is YSLEER. Losses at the gene ends were 6 bases for V and 6 bases for J; bases not matched to a gene: 4. The CDR3 DNA follows: TGCGCCAGCAGAGCGGGAGCTGGCAATGAGCAGTTCTTC. Residues: CASRAGAGNEQFF.

The chain carries TRBV19 and TRBJ2-7, with D possibly being TRBD2 (5 bases). CDR1 and CDR2 (germline): LNHDA, SQIVND (reference sequence). The V gene lost 6 bases and the J gene lost 7 bases, with 13 bases spanning the gap. The CDR3 totals 12 residues. In DNA, the CDR3 is TGTGCCAGTAGCCTAAGCCAGCGGGAGCAGTACTTC. Translation: CASSLSQREQYF.

The V gene is TRBV7-3, the J gene TRBJ2-5; D is possibly TRBD1 (7 bases). With 2 bases removed from V and 5 bases from J, the gap between germline ends came to 12 bases. Germline V gives CDR1 SGHTA, CDR2 FQGTGA. This CDR3 is built from 14 residues. DNA of the CDR3: TGTGCCAGCAGCTTACAGGGGGGTGAGGAGACCCAGTACTTC. Translation gives CASSLQGGEETQYF.

The chain carries TRBV11-2 and TRBJ2-7, with 8 bases matching TRBD2. The CDR3 is 16 residues long. Germline lookup yields CDR1 SGHAT and CDR2 FQNNGV. V lost 5 bases to trimming and J lost 5 bases; unmatched junction nucleotides: 14. The CDR3 region is CASSPRSGALFHEQYF. In nucleotides, the CDR3 is TGTGCCAGCAGCCCTCGTAGCGGGGCGCTTTTTCACGAGCAGTACTTC.

The CDR3 DNA follows: TGTGCCTGGAGTGTACAAGGGGCCGGGGAGCTGTTTTTT. This translates into CAWSVQGAGELFF. This rearrangement joins TRBV30 to TRBJ2-2, with D maybe TRBD1 (5 bases). CDR3 size: 13 residues. V lost 0 bases and J lost 6, with 8 bases in between. Germline CDR1 is GTSNPN and CDR2 is SVGIG (reference sequence).

The genes are TRBV9 and TRBJ2-1, with a weak D call TRBD2 (6 bases). CDR1 and CDR2 (germline): SGDLS, YYNGEE. V was clipped by 3 bases and J by 4 bases, with 14 bases between them. CDR3 length: 15 residues. The CDR3: CASSASGLKYNEQFF. The CDR3 region has the DNA TGTGCCAGCAGCGCATCGGGACTGAAATACAATGAGCAGTTCTTC.

The J gene is TRBJ1-1, the V gene TRBV7-2; TRBD1 aligns across 8 bases. Germline assignment: CDR1 SGHTA and CDR2 FQGNSA. The trim removed 1 base at V and 7 bases at J, leaving 5 bases unmatched. The CDR3 has 14 residues. This CDR3 reads CASSLVQGALEAFF. The CDR3 DNA reads as TGTGCCAGCAGCTTAGTCCAGGGGGCTCTTGAAGCTTTCTTT.